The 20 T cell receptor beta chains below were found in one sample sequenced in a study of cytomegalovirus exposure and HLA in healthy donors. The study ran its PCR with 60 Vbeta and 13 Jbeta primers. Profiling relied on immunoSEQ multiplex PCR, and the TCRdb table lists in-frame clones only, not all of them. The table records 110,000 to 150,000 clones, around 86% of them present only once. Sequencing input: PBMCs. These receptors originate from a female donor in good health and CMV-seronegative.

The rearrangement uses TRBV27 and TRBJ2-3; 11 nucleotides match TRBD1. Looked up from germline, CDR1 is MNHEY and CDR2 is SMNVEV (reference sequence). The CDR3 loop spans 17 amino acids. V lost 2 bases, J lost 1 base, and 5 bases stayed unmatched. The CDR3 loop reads CASSLGGTGGGTDTQYF. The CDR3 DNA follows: TGTGCCAGCAGTTTAGGGGGGACAGGGGGAGGCACAGATACGCAGTATTTT.

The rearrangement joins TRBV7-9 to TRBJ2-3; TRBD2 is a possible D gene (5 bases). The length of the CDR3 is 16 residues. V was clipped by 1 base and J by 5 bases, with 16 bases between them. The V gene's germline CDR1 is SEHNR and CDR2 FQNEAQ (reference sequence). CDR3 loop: CASSLVNSGTGDTQYF. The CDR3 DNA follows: TGTGCCAGCAGCTTAGTTAATTCGGGAACTGGAGATACGCAGTATTTT.

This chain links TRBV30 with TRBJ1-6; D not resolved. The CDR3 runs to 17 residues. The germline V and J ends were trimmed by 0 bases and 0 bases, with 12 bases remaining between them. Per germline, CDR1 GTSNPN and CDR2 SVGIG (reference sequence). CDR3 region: CAWSVRSTSSYNSPLHF. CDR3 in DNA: TGTGCCTGGAGTGTACGGTCCACGAGCTCCTATAATTCACCCCTCCACTTT.

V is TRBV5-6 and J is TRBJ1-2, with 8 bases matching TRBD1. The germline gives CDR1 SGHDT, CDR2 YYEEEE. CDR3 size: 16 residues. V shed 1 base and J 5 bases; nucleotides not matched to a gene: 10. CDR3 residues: CASSLSPAGGWYGYTF. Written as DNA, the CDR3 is TGTGCCAGCAGCTTGTCTCCAGCAGGGGGCTGGTATGGCTACACCTTC.

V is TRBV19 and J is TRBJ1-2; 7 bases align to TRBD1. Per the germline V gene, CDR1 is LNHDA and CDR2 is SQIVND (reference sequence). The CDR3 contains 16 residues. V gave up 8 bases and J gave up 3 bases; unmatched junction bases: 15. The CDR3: CASSRDSLRPHYGYTF. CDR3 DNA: TGTGCCAGTTCCAGGGACAGCTTAAGACCGCACTATGGCTACACCTTC.

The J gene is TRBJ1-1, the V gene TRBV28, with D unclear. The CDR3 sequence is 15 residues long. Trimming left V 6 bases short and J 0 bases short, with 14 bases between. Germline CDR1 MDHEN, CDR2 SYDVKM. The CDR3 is CASSSVLLMNTEAFF. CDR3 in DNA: TGTGCCAGCAGCTCCGTTCTCCTTATGAACACTGAAGCTTTCTTT.

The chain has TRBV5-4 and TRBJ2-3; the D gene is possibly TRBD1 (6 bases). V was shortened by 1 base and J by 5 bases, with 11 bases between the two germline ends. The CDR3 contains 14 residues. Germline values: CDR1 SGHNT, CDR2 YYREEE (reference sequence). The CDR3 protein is CASSLQGRRDTQYF. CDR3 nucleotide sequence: TGTGCCAGCAGCTTGCAGGGGCGGAGAGATACGCAGTATTTT. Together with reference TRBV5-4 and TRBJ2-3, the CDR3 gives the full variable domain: ETGVTQSPTHLIKTRGQQVTLRCSSQSGHNTVSWYQQALGQGPQFIFQYYREEENGRGNFPPRFSGLQFPNYSSELNVNALELDDSALYLCASSLQGRRDTQYFGPGTRLTVL.

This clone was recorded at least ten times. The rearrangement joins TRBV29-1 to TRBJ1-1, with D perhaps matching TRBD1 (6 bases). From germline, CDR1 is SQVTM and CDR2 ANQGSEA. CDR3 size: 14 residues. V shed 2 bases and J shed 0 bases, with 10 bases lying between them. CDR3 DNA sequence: TGCAGCGTTGAAAGGGGGTCGGTGAACACTGAAGCTTTCTTT. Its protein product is CSVERGSVNTEAFF.

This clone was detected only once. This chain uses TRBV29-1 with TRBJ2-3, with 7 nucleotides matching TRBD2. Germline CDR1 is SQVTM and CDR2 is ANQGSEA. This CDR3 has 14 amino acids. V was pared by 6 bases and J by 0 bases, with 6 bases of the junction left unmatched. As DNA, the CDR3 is TGCAGCGTCCTCAGCGGGACTAGCACAGATACGCAGTATTTT. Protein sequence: CSVLSGTSTDTQYF.

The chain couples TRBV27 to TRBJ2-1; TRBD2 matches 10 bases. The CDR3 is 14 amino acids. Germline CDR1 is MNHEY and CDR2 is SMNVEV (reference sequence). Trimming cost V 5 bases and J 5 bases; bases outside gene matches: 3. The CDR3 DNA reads TGTGCCAGCAGTCTAGCGGGAGCGAACAATGAGCAGTTCTTC. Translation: CASSLAGANNEQFF.

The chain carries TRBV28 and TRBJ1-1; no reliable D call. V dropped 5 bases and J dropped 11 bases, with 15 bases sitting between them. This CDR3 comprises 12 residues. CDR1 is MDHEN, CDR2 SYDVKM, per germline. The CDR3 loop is CASSPAEIGAFF. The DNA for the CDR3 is TGTGCCAGCAGTCCCGCAGAAATCGGGGCTTTCTTT.

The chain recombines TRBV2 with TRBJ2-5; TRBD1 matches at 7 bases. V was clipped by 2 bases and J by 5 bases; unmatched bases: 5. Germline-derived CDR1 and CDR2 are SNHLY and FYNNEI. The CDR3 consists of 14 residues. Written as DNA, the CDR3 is TGTGCCAGCAGTGAAAGGGGGCAGCGGGAGACCCAGTACTTC. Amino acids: CASSERGQRETQYF.

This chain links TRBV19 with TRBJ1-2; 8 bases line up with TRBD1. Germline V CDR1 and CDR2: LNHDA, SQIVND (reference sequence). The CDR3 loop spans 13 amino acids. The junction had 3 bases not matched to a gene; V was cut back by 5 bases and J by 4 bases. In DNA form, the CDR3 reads TGTGCCAGTAGTCCGGGACAGGTCTATGGCTACACCTTC. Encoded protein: CASSPGQVYGYTF.

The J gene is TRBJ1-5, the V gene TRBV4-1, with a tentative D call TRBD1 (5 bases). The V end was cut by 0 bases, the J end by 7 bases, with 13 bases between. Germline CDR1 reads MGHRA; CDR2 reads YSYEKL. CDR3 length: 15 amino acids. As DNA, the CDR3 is TGCGCCAGCAGCCAAGATCTCCCCGGGGGGCAGCCCCAGCATTTT. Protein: CASSQDLPGGQPQHF.

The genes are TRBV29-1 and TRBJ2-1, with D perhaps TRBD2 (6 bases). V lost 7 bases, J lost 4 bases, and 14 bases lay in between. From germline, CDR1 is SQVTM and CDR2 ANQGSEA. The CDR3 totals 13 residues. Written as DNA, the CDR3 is TGCAGCGCCAAACCAGGGAGGTACAATGAGCAGTTCTTC. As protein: CSAKPGRYNEQFF.

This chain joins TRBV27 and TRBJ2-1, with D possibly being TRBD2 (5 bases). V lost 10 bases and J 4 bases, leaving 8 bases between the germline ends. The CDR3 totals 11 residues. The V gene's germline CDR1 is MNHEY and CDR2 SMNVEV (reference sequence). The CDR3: CATGEYNEQFF. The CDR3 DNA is TGTGCCACCGGGGAATACAATGAGCAGTTCTTC.

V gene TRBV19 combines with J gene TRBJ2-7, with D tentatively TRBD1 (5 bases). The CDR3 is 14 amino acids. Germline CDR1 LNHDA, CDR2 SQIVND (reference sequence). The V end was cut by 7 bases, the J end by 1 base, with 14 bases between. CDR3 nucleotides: TGTGCCAGTACCCTGACAGACCTTTCCTACGAGCAGTACTTC. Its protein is CASTLTDLSYEQYF.

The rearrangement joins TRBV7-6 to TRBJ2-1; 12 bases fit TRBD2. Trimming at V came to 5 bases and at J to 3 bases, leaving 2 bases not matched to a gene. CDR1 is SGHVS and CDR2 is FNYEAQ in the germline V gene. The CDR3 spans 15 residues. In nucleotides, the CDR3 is TGTGCCAGCAGCACACTAGCGGGAGGCTACAATGAGCAGTTCTTC. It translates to CASSTLAGGYNEQFF.

CDR3: CASSEGDRGLYEQYF. The CDR3 nucleotides read TGTGCCAGCAGTGAAGGGGACAGGGGGCTCTACGAGCAGTACTTC. The chain joins TRBV2 to TRBJ2-7; 12 nucleotides match TRBD1. J was trimmed by 3 bases and V by 1 base; bases with no gene match: 1. The germline gives CDR1 SNHLY, CDR2 FYNNEI. The CDR3 length is 15 residues.

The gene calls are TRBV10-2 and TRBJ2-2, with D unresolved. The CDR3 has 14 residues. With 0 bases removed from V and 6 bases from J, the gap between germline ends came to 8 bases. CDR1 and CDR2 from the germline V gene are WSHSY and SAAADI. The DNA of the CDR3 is TGCGCCAGCAGTGAGTCGTCAGGTCCCGGGGAGCTGTTTTTT. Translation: CASSESSGPGELFF.